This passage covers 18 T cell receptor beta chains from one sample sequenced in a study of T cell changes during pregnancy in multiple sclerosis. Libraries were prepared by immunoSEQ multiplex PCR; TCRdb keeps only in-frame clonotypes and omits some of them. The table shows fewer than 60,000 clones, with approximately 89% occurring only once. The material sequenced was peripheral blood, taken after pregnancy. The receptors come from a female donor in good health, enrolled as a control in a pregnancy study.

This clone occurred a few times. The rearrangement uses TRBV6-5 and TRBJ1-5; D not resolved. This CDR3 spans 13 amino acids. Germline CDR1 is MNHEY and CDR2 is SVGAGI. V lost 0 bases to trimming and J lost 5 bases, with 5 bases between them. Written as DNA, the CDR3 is TGTGCCAGCAGTTACTCCGGGGATCAGCCCCAGCATTTT. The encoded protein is CASSYSGDQPQHF.

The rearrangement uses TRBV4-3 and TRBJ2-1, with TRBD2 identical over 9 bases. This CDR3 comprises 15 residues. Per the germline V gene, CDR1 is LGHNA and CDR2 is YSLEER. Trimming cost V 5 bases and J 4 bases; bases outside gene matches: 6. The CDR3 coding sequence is TGCGCCAGCAGCGAAGGGAGCGGGGGGTACAATGAGCAGTTCTTC. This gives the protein CASSEGSGGYNEQFF.

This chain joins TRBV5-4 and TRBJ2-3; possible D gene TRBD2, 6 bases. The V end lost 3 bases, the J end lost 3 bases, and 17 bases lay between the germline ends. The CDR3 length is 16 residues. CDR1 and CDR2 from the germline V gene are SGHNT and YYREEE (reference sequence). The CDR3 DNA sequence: TGTGCCAGCAGCTCCCGACTAGGAGTAGATACAGATACGCAGTATTTT. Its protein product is CASSSRLGVDTDTQYF.

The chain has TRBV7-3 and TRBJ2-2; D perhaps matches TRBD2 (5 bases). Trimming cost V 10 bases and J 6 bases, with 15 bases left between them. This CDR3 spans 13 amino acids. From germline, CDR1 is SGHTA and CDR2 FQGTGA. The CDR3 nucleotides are TGTGCCACCAAACTAGTGACGGCCGGGGAGCTGTTTTTT. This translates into CATKLVTAGELFF.

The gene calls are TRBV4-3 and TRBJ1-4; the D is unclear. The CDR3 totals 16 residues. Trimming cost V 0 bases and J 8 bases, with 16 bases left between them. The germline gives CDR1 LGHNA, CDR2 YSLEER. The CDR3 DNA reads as TGCGCCAGCAGCCAAGATTTTCGCCTCGCGGGGGAAAAACTGTTTTTT. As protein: CASSQDFRLAGEKLFF.

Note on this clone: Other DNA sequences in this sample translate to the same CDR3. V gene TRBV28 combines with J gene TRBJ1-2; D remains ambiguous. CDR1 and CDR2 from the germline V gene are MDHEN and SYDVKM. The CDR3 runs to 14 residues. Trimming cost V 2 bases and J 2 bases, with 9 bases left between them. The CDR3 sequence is CASSLGGQNYGYTF. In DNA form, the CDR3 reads TGTGCCAGCAGTTTAGGAGGGCAGAACTATGGCTACACCTTC.

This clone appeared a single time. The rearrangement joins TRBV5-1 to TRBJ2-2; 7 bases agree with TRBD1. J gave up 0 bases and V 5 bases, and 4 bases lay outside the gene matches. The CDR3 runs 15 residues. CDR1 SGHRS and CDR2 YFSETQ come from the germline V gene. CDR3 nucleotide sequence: TGCGCCAGCAGTTTAGGGACAGCGAACACCGGGGAGCTGTTTTTT. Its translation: CASSLGTANTGELFF.

As DNA, the CDR3 is TGTGCCAGCAGCTTAGATCGGGACAGTACTATCGGCTACACCTTC. It is translated as CASSLDRDSTIGYTF. V is TRBV11-2 and J is TRBJ1-2; 7 bases map to TRBD1. The CDR3 is made up of 15 amino acids. Germline loops: CDR1 SGHAT, CDR2 FQNNGV. Trimming cost V 0 bases and J 8 bases; bases outside gene matches: 9.

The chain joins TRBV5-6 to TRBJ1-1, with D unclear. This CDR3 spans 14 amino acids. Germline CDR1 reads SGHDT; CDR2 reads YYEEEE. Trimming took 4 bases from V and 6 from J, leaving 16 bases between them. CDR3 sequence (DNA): TGTGCCAGCAGCCCGACCGCGGAACCCCCTGAAGCTTTCTTT. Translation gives CASSPTAEPPEAFF.

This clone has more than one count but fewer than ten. The CDR3, as DNA: TGTGCCACCGGTCCTAGAATGAACACTGAAGCTTTCTTT. Its protein product is CATGPRMNTEAFF. The V and J genes are TRBV9 and TRBJ1-1; D is uncertain. The V end was cut by 9 bases, the J end by 0 bases, with 12 bases between. From germline, CDR1 is SGDLS and CDR2 YYNGEE. The CDR3 sequence is 13 residues long.

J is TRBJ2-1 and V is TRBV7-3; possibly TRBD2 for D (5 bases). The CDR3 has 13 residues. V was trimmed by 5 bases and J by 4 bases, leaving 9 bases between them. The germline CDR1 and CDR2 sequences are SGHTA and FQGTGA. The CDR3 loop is CASSASGYNEQFF. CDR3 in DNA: TGTGCCAGCAGCGCCAGCGGTTACAATGAGCAGTTCTTC.

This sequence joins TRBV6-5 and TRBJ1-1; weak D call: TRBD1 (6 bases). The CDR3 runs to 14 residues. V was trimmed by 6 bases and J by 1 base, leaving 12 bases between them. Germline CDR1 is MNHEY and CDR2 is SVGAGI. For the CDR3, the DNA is TGTGCCAGCAGGCCGGGACACTCGAACACTGAAGCTTTCTTT. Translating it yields CASRPGHSNTEAFF.

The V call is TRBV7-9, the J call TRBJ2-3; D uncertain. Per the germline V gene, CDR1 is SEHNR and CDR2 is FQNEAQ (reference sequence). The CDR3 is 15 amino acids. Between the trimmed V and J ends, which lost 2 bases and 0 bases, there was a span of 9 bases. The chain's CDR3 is CASSLRTTSTDTQYF. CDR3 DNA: TGTGCCAGCAGCTTAAGAACTACTAGCACAGATACGCAGTATTTT.

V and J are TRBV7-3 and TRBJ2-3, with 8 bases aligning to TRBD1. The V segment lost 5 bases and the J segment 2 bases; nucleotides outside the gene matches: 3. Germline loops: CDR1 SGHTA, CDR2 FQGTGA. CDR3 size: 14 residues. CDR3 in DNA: TGTGCCAGCAGCCGGACAGGGTACACAGATACGCAGTATTTT. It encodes CASSRTGYTDTQYF.

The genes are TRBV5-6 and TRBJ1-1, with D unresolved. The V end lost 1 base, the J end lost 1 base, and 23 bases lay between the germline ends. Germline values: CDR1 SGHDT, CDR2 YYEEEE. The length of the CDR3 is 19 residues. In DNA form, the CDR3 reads TGTGCCAGCAGCTTGTCTCTCCGCACGGGTGGTCTTAAGAACACTGAAGCTTTCTTT. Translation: CASSLSLRTGGLKNTEAFF.

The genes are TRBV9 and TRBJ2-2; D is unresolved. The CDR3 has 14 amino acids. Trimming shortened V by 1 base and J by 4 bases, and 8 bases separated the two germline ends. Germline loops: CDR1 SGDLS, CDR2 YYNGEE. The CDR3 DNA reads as TGTGCCAGCAGCGTACGTAGCAGCACCGGGGAGCTGTTTTTT. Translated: CASSVRSSTGELFF.

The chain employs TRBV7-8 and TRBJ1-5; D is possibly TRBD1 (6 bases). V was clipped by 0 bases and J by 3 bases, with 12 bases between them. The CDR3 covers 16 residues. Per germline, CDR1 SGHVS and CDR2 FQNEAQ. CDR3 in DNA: TGTGCCAGCAGCTTAGCGGCAGGGGATCTCAATCAGCCCCAGCATTTT. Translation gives CASSLAAGDLNQPQHF.

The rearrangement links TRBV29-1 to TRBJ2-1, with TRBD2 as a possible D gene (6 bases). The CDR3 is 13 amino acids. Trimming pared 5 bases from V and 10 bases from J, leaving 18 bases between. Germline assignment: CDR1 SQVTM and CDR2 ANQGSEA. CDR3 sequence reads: CSVPTVGRGEQFF. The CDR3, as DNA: TGCAGCGTTCCCACGGTGGGCCGGGGGGAGCAGTTCTTC.